This TCR beta chain was documented in a study of T cells in Graves' hyperthyroidism and ophthalmopathy. Whole-study findings and limits: Among thyroid clonotypes expanded above 0.001, most also appeared in blood.

RNA transcripts gave rise to amplified TCR beta CDR3 regions. An initial round of RT-PCR targeting the TCR CDR3 relied on the HTBI primer set. TCRdb reanalysed the multiplex PCR reads using MiXCR and keeps one entry per CDR3 protein. The sample yields under 350,000 distinct CDR3 sequences, approximately 18% seen once. Germline CDR1 is MNHNS and CDR2 is SASEGT. This CDR3 region has 13 residues. With 2 bases removed from V and 5 bases from J, the gap between germline ends came to 9 bases. On this clonotype: Its antigen is currently unknown.

The chain joins TRBV6-1 to TRBJ1-1; weak D call: TRBD1 (5 bases). The sequenced sample was blood. The sequence derives from a woman between 50 and 59 years old with Graves' hyperthyroidism. The CDR3 is CASSEQGVTEAFF. Written as DNA, the CDR3 is TGTGCCAGCAGTGAACAGGGTGTAACTGAAGCTTTCTTT.